This passage covers 18 T cell receptor beta chains from one sample sequenced in a study of T-cell reconstitution after alpha-beta-depleted transplantation in children. During its preparation, the TCRbeta library received unique molecular identifiers. From the PCR reads, TCRdb called clonotypes with MiXCR, one entry per CDR3 protein. The profile shows around 450,000 distinct CDR3 sequences, around two fifths of them singletons. Sequences were derived from PBMCs, sampled before TCRalphabeta/CD19-depleted stem cell transplant. These receptors all stem from a girl aged 2 to 10 with aplastic anemia, due to receive a stem cell transplant.

The chain combines TRBV4-1 with TRBJ2-1; TRBD2 aligns across 9 bases. CDR3 length: 17 residues. Germline V gives CDR1 MGHRA, CDR2 YSYEKL. V lost 0 bases, J lost 2 bases, and 5 bases stayed unmatched. The CDR3 is CASSQEPSGATYNEQFF. The CDR3 nucleotides are TGCGCCAGCAGCCAAGAGCCTAGCGGGGCCACCTACAATGAGCAGTTCTTC.

This clonotype was seen at least ten times. The rearrangement joins TRBV5-1 to TRBJ2-7, with a tentative D call TRBD2 (6 bases). Deletions cut 7 bases from V and 7 bases from J, with 21 bases between. The length of the CDR3 is 14 residues. The germline V gene encodes CDR1 SGHRS and CDR2 YFSETQ. The DNA for the CDR3 is TGCGCCAGCGCTTGGTTAGCGGAGACGGGGGAGCAGTACTTC. The encoded protein is CASAWLAETGEQYF.

The rearrangement joins TRBV4-2 to TRBJ2-3, with TRBD2 as a possible D gene (6 bases). The CDR3 sequence is 16 residues long. V shed 1 base and J shed 0 bases, with 11 bases lying between them. The germline V gene has CDR1 LGHNA and CDR2 YNFKEQ. CDR3: CASSQGERVSTDTQYF. CDR3 nucleotide sequence: TGTGCCAGCAGCCAAGGGGAGCGGGTGAGCACAGATACGCAGTATTTT.

In its sample, this clonotype was seen a few times. A read error may produce the germline difference seen at one junction end. The V gene is TRBV19, the J gene TRBJ1-1; 8 nucleotides agree with TRBD1. Germline CDR1 LNHDA, CDR2 SQIVND (reference sequence). The CDR3 runs to 15 residues. The CDR3 bases are TGTGCCAGTAGTTACGACAGGGGCGTGGGCACTGAAGCTCTCTTT. It is translated as CASSYDRGVGTEALF.

The V and J genes are TRBV9 and TRBJ2-1; no firm D call. Per germline, CDR1 SGDLS and CDR2 YYNGEE. The CDR3 runs 14 residues. The V end was cut by 4 bases, the J end by 1 base, with 9 bases between. The CDR3 coding sequence is TGTGCCAGCAGCTTTGCCCTATCCTACAATGAGCAGTTCTTC. This codes for CASSFALSYNEQFF.

This clonotype was found many times. J is TRBJ2-5 and V is TRBV5-6; 12 bases are a match to TRBD2. After removal of 0 bases from V and 5 bases from J, the junction contained 5 bases not matched to a gene. This CDR3 has 16 residues. CDR1 is SGHDT and CDR2 is YYEEEE in the germline V gene. Here the CDR3 DNA reads TGTGCCAGCAGCTTGGCGACTAGCGGGAGCTTGGAGACCCAGTACTTC. It yields the protein CASSLATSGSLETQYF.

The chain employs TRBV29-1 and TRBJ2-7, with D unclear. The CDR3 is 11 amino acids. The V gene lost 8 bases and the J gene lost 3 bases, with 11 bases spanning the gap. CDR1 SQVTM and CDR2 ANQGSEA come from the germline V gene. CDR3 residues: CSPGRSYEQYF. The CDR3 region has the DNA TGCAGCCCCGGACGGAGCTACGAGCAGTACTTC.

The V call is TRBV5-1, the J call TRBJ1-1, with D hard to call. This CDR3 spans 14 amino acids. Germline V gene sequence: CDR1 SGHRS, CDR2 YFSETQ. Trimming pared 5 bases from V and 0 bases from J, leaving 11 bases between. CDR3 residues: CASRTGDMNTEAFF. The CDR3 coding sequence is TGCGCCAGCAGAACGGGCGACATGAACACTGAAGCTTTCTTT. Variable domain in full (rest from reference TRBV5-1 and TRBJ1-1): KAGVTQTPRYLIKTRGQQVTLSCSPISGHRSVSWYQQTPGQGLQFLFEYFSETQRNKGNFPGRFSGRQFSNSRSEMNVSTLELGDSALYLCASRTGDMNTEAFFGQGTRLTVV.

In this sample, this clonotype turned up a few times. CDR3 residues: CASSLWGTDDQPQHF. The CDR3 DNA reads as TGTGCCAGCAGCTTATGGGGGACGGATGATCAGCCCCAGCATTTT. The chain recombines TRBV7-9 with TRBJ1-5, with D possibly matching TRBD1 (5 bases). The CDR3 is 15 residues long. Germline CDR1 and CDR2: SEHNR and FQNEAQ (reference sequence). V dropped 2 bases and J dropped 5 bases, with 13 bases sitting between them.

This clonotype was seen repeatedly, ten times or more. The chain is built from TRBV12-3 or TRBV12-4 and TRBJ1-2; 8 nucleotides line up with TRBD1. This CDR3 contains 12 residues. J gave up 7 bases and V 5 bases, and 3 bases lay outside the gene matches. DNA of the CDR3: TGTGCCAGCAGTACGGGACAGGCTGGCTACACCTTC. Amino acids: CASSTGQAGYTF.

The rearrangement links TRBV20-1 to TRBJ2-5; 10 bases align to TRBD2. From germline, CDR1 is DFQATT and CDR2 SNEGSKA (reference sequence). The CDR3 runs to 15 residues. V was pared by 3 bases and J by 4 bases, with 8 bases of the junction left unmatched. CDR3 amino acids: CSASTGLALGETQYF. CDR3 coding DNA: TGCAGTGCTAGCACGGGACTAGCGCTAGGAGAGACCCAGTACTTC.

On this clonotype: A much more abundant neighbour one base away suggests this may be a read error. This rearrangement joins TRBV6-1 to TRBJ2-7, with 8 bases aligning to TRBD1. The V gene's germline CDR1 is MNHNS and CDR2 SASEGT. The CDR3 loop spans 16 amino acids. The CDR3 bases are TGTGCCAGAAGTGATGTGTCCGGGACAGGTTCCTACGAGCAGTACTTC. Protein product: CARSDVSGTGSYEQYF.

This clonotype was seen many times. The chain couples TRBV5-1 to TRBJ2-3, with TRBD1 matching 10 bases. Looked up from germline, CDR1 is SGHRS and CDR2 is YFSETQ. V lost 3 bases and J lost 3; bases outside the gene matches: 4. The CDR3 sequence is 15 residues long. The CDR3 sequence is CASSSSGQGTDTQYF. The DNA for the CDR3 is TGCGCCAGCAGCTCTTCGGGACAGGGGACAGATACGCAGTATTTT.

This chain uses TRBV20-1 with TRBJ1-4, with D possibly matching TRBD1 (6 bases). Per germline, CDR1 DFQATT and CDR2 SNEGSKA (reference sequence). CDR3 length equals 14 residues. Trimming removed 6 bases from V and 5 bases from J, with 16 bases in between. The CDR3, as DNA: TGCAGTGCCGAGACCCGGGGGCGGAATGAAAAACTGTTTTTT. Amino acids: CSAETRGRNEKLFF.

Many counts were recorded for this clonotype. The chain couples TRBV21-1 to TRBJ2-5. TRBV21-1 is flagged as a pseudogene. This CDR3 contains 10 residues. The CDR3 region is CASNFETQYF. DNA of the CDR3: TGTGCCAGCAATTTTGAGACCCAGTACTTC.

This clonotype was seen many times. The chain employs TRBV4-1 and TRBJ1-1; D perhaps matches TRBD1 (6 bases). The CDR3 sequence is 15 residues long. Germline CDR1 reads MGHRA; CDR2 reads YSYEKL. V lost 4 bases and J lost 3, with 15 bases in between. The CDR3 nucleotides read TGCGCCAGCAGCCCCCGGGAGGGGGGATACACTGAAGCTTTCTTT. Translated: CASSPREGGYTEAFF.

This clonotype was counted ten times or more. V gene TRBV12-3 or TRBV12-4 combines with J gene TRBJ1-5, with 9 bases that match TRBD1. V trimming: 3 bases; J trimming: 0 bases; junction bases outside the gene matches: 3. The CDR3 consists of 16 residues. The CDR3 here is CASSFRTGDSNQPQHF. The CDR3 DNA is TGTGCCAGCAGTTTCCGGACAGGGGATAGCAATCAGCCCCAGCATTTT.

On this clonotype: One junction end disagrees with the germline gene, perhaps due to a read error. The J gene is TRBJ2-1, the V gene TRBV3-1; D may be TRBD2 (6 bases). Germline CDR1 and CDR2: LGHDT and YNNKEL (reference sequence). This CDR3 is 17 amino acids long. In nucleotides, the CDR3 is TGTGCCTGCAGCAAGCAGATCCGCGGGGTTGGTTACAATGAGCAGTTCTTC. Translation gives CACSKQIRGVGYNEQFF.